The 15 T cell receptor beta chains below were found in one sample sequenced in a study of blood T cells in healthy people across ages. It was with a sample-barcoded 5' primer and a J-beta primer mix that a second PCR of roughly 7 to 12 cycles was run. TCRdb re-analysed the 5' RACE reads in MiXCR, keeping a single row per CDR3 protein. The profile shows approximately 810,000 distinct CDR3 sequences, 30% to 45% of them singletons. The sequencing sample was made of blood. These TCRs come from a young man in good health.

This clonotype was observed a few times. The V call is TRBV4-3, the J call TRBJ2-3; either TRBD1 or TRBD2 may supply D (5 bases each). V gave up 1 base and J gave up 3 bases, with 14 bases separating them. The CDR3 covers 16 residues. CDR1 and CDR2 (germline): LGHNA, YSLEER. The CDR3 loop reads CASSQGGGGWTDTQYF. The CDR3 bases are TGCGCCAGCAGCCAAGGGGGTGGGGGTTGGACAGATACGCAGTATTTT.

This clonotype was seen a single time. A much larger clone differs from this one at a single base, so this may be a read error. The CDR3: CASSQDESTDTRYF. CDR3 coding DNA: TGTGCCAGCAGCCAAGATGAGAGCACAGATACGCGGTATTTT. V usage is TRBV4-2 and J usage is TRBJ2-3; no definite D call. CDR1 is LGHNA and CDR2 is YNFKEQ in the germline V gene. CDR3 length: 14 residues.

The rearrangement uses TRBV2 and TRBJ1-1, with TRBD1 as a possible D gene (5 bases). The CDR3 totals 13 residues. The germline gives CDR1 SNHLY, CDR2 FYNNEI. V lost 10 bases and J lost 5, with 17 bases in between. The CDR3, as DNA: TGTGCCACCTGGCGAGGGACGAGAACTGAAGCTTTCTTT. Its protein product is CATWRGTRTEAFF.

This clonotype was found many times. The CDR3 spells CASRGQGISGEQYF. CDR3 DNA: TGTGCCAGCAGGGGACAGGGGATTTCCGGCGAGCAGTACTTC. V usage is TRBV6-6 and J usage is TRBJ2-7; 10 bases are shared with TRBD1. V shed 6 bases and J 6 bases; nucleotides not matched to a gene: 8. The CDR3 sequence is 14 residues long. The germline CDR1 and CDR2 sequences are MNHNY and SVGAGI (reference sequence).

This clonotype was detected many times. The CDR3 bases are TGTGCCAGCAGCCAAGGGACTAGAGGAAATGAGCAGTTCTTC. Encoded protein: CASSQGTRGNEQFF. This rearrangement joins TRBV4-2 to TRBJ2-1; 7 positions agree with TRBD2. The CDR3 is made up of 14 amino acids. V shed 1 base, J shed 7 bases, and the junction held 4 bases outside the gene matches. Per germline, CDR1 LGHNA and CDR2 YNFKEQ.

The chain recombines TRBV12-3 or TRBV12-4 with TRBJ2-2; D is uncertain. CDR3 length: 15 residues. The V and J ends lost 2 bases and 1 base respectively, with 8 bases between them. CDR3 region: CASSLRNLNTGELFF. CDR3 DNA: TGTGCCAGCAGTTTACGTAACCTGAACACCGGGGAGCTGTTTTTT.

This rearrangement joins TRBV7-8 to TRBJ1-2; 12 bases line up with TRBD1. Per germline, CDR1 SGHVS and CDR2 FQNEAQ. This CDR3 has 14 residues. The junction had 6 bases not matched to a gene; V was cut back by 5 bases and J by 8 bases. CDR3 loop: CASSIGTGGLGYTF. The CDR3 DNA follows: TGTGCCAGCAGCATCGGGACAGGGGGCTTAGGCTACACCTTC.

This clonotype was seen more than once but under ten times. This chain joins TRBV12-3 or TRBV12-4 and TRBJ1-4; the D gene is possibly TRBD1 (5 bases). The CDR3 is 17 amino acids. The V end was cut by 6 bases, the J end by 0 bases, with 17 bases between. The CDR3 spells CASSPPGTITTNEKLFF. The CDR3 coding sequence is TGTGCCAGCAGCCCCCCAGGGACCATCACAACTAATGAAAAACTGTTTTTT.

J is TRBJ2-5 and V is TRBV2; D is undetermined. V was shortened by 2 bases and J by 11 bases, with 12 bases between the two germline ends. There are 12 residues in the CDR3. Germline assignment: CDR1 SNHLY and CDR2 FYNNEI. CDR3: CASSEIPNEQYF. CDR3 nucleotides: TGTGCCAGCAGTGAAATTCCCAATGAGCAGTACTTC.

The chain links TRBV4-3 to TRBJ1-1; D is possibly TRBD1 (5 bases). The CDR3 consists of 16 residues. Trimming removed 0 bases from V and 0 bases from J, with 11 bases in between. Germline V gene lookup returns CDR1 LGHNA and CDR2 YSLEER. CDR3 residues: CASSQDLQGLNTEAFF. The CDR3 bases are TGCGCCAGCAGCCAAGATCTTCAGGGCCTGAACACTGAAGCTTTCTTT.

This clonotype was counted ten times or more. The rearrangement joins TRBV4-2 to TRBJ1-6; a weak D match, TRBD1 (6 bases). With 0 bases removed from V and 7 bases from J, the gap between germline ends came to 10 bases. The CDR3 has 15 amino acids. Germline CDR1 is LGHNA and CDR2 is YNFKEQ. Here the CDR3 DNA reads TGTGCCAGCAGCCAAGATAAACAGGGAAATTCACCCCTCCACTTT. Translated: CASSQDKQGNSPLHF.

This clonotype showed up just a few times. The chain uses TRBV4-1 and TRBJ1-1; no firm D call. Looked up from germline, CDR1 is MGHRA and CDR2 is YSYEKL. The CDR3 runs 17 residues. V lost 4 bases to trimming and J lost 8 bases, with 26 bases between them. The CDR3 region has the DNA TGCGCCAGCAGCCCCTATTTTCTATCCGGGCGCCCCTTGGAAGCTTTCTTT. Encoded protein: CASSPYFLSGRPLEAFF.

The genes are TRBV6-5 and TRBJ1-2; 8 bases map to TRBD1. The CDR3 runs to 14 residues. Germline CDR1 and CDR2: MNHEY and SVGAGI. Trimming removed 6 bases from V and 2 bases from J; junction bases left unmatched: 5. CDR3 in amino acids: CASSRDRQNYGYTF. CDR3 sequence (DNA): TGTGCCAGCAGCCGGGACAGGCAAAACTATGGCTACACCTTC.

This clonotype has just a few counts. The chain links TRBV7-2 to TRBJ1-1; 7 bases agree with TRBD1. This CDR3 contains 16 residues. J gave up 0 bases and V 5 bases, and 9 bases lay outside the gene matches. CDR1 SGHTA and CDR2 FQGNSA come from the germline V gene. CDR3 in amino acids: CASSPRGGLMNTEAFF. Here the CDR3 DNA reads TGTGCCAGCAGCCCCAGGGGGGGGTTGATGAACACTGAAGCTTTCTTT.

This clonotype was detected a few times. The chain links TRBV4-2 to TRBJ2-7; D assignment may be TRBD1 or TRBD2 (5 bases each). The CDR3 consists of 16 residues. Trimming pared 4 bases from V and 3 bases from J, leaving 19 bases between. The germline V gene encodes CDR1 LGHNA and CDR2 YNFKEQ. In DNA, the CDR3 is TGTGCCAGCAGCCCAGCAGGCCGGGACGGCCTCTACGAGCAGTACTTC. Residues: CASSPAGRDGLYEQYF.